A single sample gave rise to the 19 T cell receptor beta chains below, sequenced in a study of cytomegalovirus exposure and HLA in healthy donors. Primers: 60 Vbeta forward and 13 Jbeta reverse. Produced via immunoSEQ multiplex PCR; TCRdb's table is partial and in-frame only. Of 170,000 or so clones listed, around 80% were seen once; the top ten hold 3% to 3.5%. Sequenced material: PBMCs. Receptors originate from a woman between 50 and 59 years old in good health and CMV-seropositive.

The V call is TRBV7-3, the J call TRBJ1-6; TRBD1 is a possible D gene (6 bases). The CDR3 extends over 13 amino acids. Looked up from germline, CDR1 is SGHTA and CDR2 is FQGTGA. Between the trimmed V and J ends, which lost 5 bases and 6 bases, there was a span of 8 bases. The CDR3 sequence: CASSPDSNSPLHF. The CDR3 bases are TGTGCCAGCAGCCCGGACAGTAATTCACCCCTCCACTTT.

This chain uses TRBV5-6 with TRBJ1-2; D may be TRBD1 (6 bases). The CDR3 has 14 residues. CDR1 and CDR2 from the germline V gene are SGHDT and YYEEEE. Trimming stripped 4 bases from V and 4 bases from J, with 14 bases between. CDR3 DNA sequence: TGTGCCAGCAGCCCTGCAGGGGCTACCTATGGCTACACCTTC. It is translated as CASSPAGATYGYTF.

The CDR3 DNA sequence: TGTGCCAGCAGCTTCGCCCAAGGACAGGGGGTTGGCTACACCTTC. Its protein product is CASSFAQGQGVGYTF. The chain carries TRBV9 and TRBJ1-2; 10 bases agree with TRBD1. The J segment lost 7 bases and the V segment lost 4 bases, leaving 10 bases of the junction unmatched. The CDR3 is 15 residues long. In germline, CDR1 is SGDLS, CDR2 YYNGEE.

A few counts support this clone. This chain connects TRBV6-1 to TRBJ1-2; TRBD1 matches 10 bases. Germline lookup yields CDR1 MNHNS and CDR2 SASEGT. The CDR3 length is 11 residues. J gave up 12 bases and V 5 bases, and 3 bases lay outside the gene matches. CDR3 region: CASSRDRGNTF. Written as DNA, the CDR3 is TGTGCCAGCAGTAGGGACAGGGGAAACACCTTC.

V gene TRBV11-3 combines with J gene TRBJ2-1; D is possibly TRBD2 (6 bases). In germline, CDR1 is SGHNT, CDR2 YENEEA. The length of the CDR3 is 16 residues. V was trimmed by 5 bases and J by 5 bases, leaving 19 bases between them. The CDR3 bases are TGTGCCAGCAGCCATCGTGGGGGAGGCCGTCACAATGAGCAGTTCTTC. Translation gives CASSHRGGGRHNEQFF.

In this sample, this clone turned up once. The gene calls are TRBV11-1 and TRBJ2-5; D is uncertain. The CDR3 sequence is 14 residues long. Per the germline V gene, CDR1 is SGHAT and CDR2 is FQDESV (reference sequence). V was clipped by 5 bases and J by 5 bases, with 15 bases between them. CDR3 residues: CASSPRLATETQYF. The DNA for the CDR3 is TGTGCCAGCAGCCCCAGACTGGCGACGGAGACCCAGTACTTC.

The chain carries TRBV7-2 and TRBJ1-1; D is possibly TRBD1 (6 bases). This CDR3 has 15 amino acids. The ends were cut back, 3 bases at V and 3 bases at J, with 14 bases in the middle. Germline V lookup: CDR1 SGHTA, CDR2 FQGNSA. CDR3 in amino acids: CASSFRWAGDTEAFF. The DNA of the CDR3 is TGTGCCAGCAGCTTTCGATGGGCAGGGGACACTGAAGCTTTCTTT.

The V call is TRBV6-6, the J call TRBJ2-1; D is undetermined. This CDR3 is 11 amino acids long. Trimming stripped 5 bases from V and 5 bases from J, with 4 bases between. Germline lookup yields CDR1 MNHNY and CDR2 SVGAGI (reference sequence). This CDR3 reads CASSPNNEQFF. In nucleotides, the CDR3 is TGTGCCAGCAGTCCCAACAATGAGCAGTTCTTC.

This clone occurred a few times. The junction and the germline gene differ at one end; a read error may be behind it. The rearrangement uses TRBV7-7 and TRBJ2-3, with 7 nucleotides matching TRBD2. This CDR3 has 15 residues. Per the germline V gene, CDR1 is SSHAT and CDR2 is FNYEAQ (reference sequence). CDR3 amino acids: CASSLRAGFTDTQYF. CDR3 nucleotides: TGTGCTAGCAGCTTGCGAGCGGGATTCACAGATACGCAGTATTTT.

This CDR3 is CASSFEDFYTGELFF. The CDR3 nucleotides read TGTGCCAGCAGTTTCGAGGACTTCTACACCGGGGAGCTGTTTTTT. This chain connects TRBV28 to TRBJ2-2; maybe TRBD2 (5 bases). The V gene lost 3 bases and the J gene lost 3 bases, with 11 bases spanning the gap. In germline, CDR1 is MDHEN, CDR2 SYDVKM. CDR3 length: 15 amino acids.

V gene TRBV10-1 combines with J gene TRBJ2-3, with 8 bases matching TRBD2. Looked up from germline, CDR1 is WNHNN and CDR2 is SYGVQD (reference sequence). With V trimmed by 5 bases and J by 4 bases, 8 bases remained unmatched. There are 15 residues in the CDR3. CDR3: CASSSSGGSADTQYF. In DNA form, the CDR3 reads TGCGCCAGCAGTTCGAGCGGGGGTAGTGCAGATACGCAGTATTTT.

This sequence joins TRBV15 and TRBJ2-1; possibly TRBD1 for D (6 bases). Germline V CDR1 and CDR2: LNHNV, YYDKDF (reference sequence). CDR3 length equals 18 residues. V was pared by 5 bases and J by 0 bases, with 20 bases between. CDR3 sequence reads: CATSSRRGSSHSYNEQFF. CDR3 DNA: TGTGCCACCAGCTCCCGAAGGGGGTCCAGCCACTCCTACAATGAGCAGTTCTTC.

With regard to this clone: Mismatch with germline at one junction end may stem from a read error. J is TRBJ1-2 and V is TRBV30, with D tentatively TRBD1 (5 bases). Germline CDR1 reads GTSNPN; CDR2 reads SVGIG (reference sequence). The CDR3 totals 14 residues. CDR3 loop: CAWSVERDSPPGGF. DNA of the CDR3: TGTGCCTGGAGTGTAGAACGGGACTCCCCTCCTGGGGGCTTC. Full variable domain (rest looked up from reference TRBV30 and TRBJ1-2): SQTIHQWPATLVQPVGSPLSLECTVEGTSNPNLYWYRQAAGRGLQLLFYSVGIGQISSEVPQNLSASRPQDRQFILSSKKLLLSDSGFYLCAWSVERDSPPGGFGSGTRLTVV.

The CDR3 DNA reads as TGTGCCAGCAGCTCCGAGGGGGCCTTTTACTATGGCTACACCTTC. This gives the protein CASSSEGAFYYGYTF. The V call is TRBV5-6, the J call TRBJ1-2; 7 bases fit TRBD1. The V gene end was trimmed by 3 bases and the J gene end by 3 bases; junction bases not matched to a gene: 8. This CDR3 contains 15 residues. Germline lookup yields CDR1 SGHDT and CDR2 YYEEEE.

The chain couples TRBV7-9 to TRBJ2-7; 7 bases align to TRBD1. Losses at the gene ends were 0 bases for V and 5 bases for J; bases not matched to a gene: 13. The CDR3 is made up of 17 amino acids. The germline gives CDR1 SEHNR, CDR2 FQNEAQ (reference sequence). The CDR3 loop is CASSLAWSGPQGDEQYF. The CDR3 coding sequence is TGTGCCAGCAGCTTAGCCTGGTCGGGACCTCAGGGGGACGAGCAGTACTTC. Looking up the rest from reference TRBV7-9 and TRBJ2-7 gives the full variable domain: DTGVSQNPRHKITKRGQNVTFRCDPISEHNRLYWYRQTLGQGPEFLTYFQNEAQLEKSRLLSDRFSAERPKGSFSTLEIQRTEQGDSAMYLCASSLAWSGPQGDEQYFGPGTRLTVT.

The V call is TRBV11-3, the J call TRBJ1-4, with D uncertain. Trimming took off 1 base at V and 4 bases at J, with 13 bases between the two ends. CDR1 is SGHNT and CDR2 is YENEEA in the germline V gene. The CDR3 has 16 residues. The CDR3 spells CASSLVGGSGNEKLFF. The DNA for the CDR3 is TGTGCCAGCAGCTTAGTAGGAGGATCGGGTAATGAAAAACTGTTTTTT.

The V and J genes are TRBV11-2 and TRBJ2-7, with D hard to call. CDR3 length: 11 residues. V dropped 5 bases and J dropped 1 base, with 3 bases sitting between them. The germline V gene has CDR1 SGHAT and CDR2 FQNNGV. The CDR3 DNA is TGTGCCAGCAGCCAATCCTACGAGCAGTACTTC. Amino acids: CASSQSYEQYF.

The chain uses TRBV2 and TRBJ1-1; TRBD1 aligns across 7 bases. This CDR3 contains 13 residues. Germline CDR1 and CDR2: SNHLY and FYNNEI. Trimming took 8 bases from V and 6 from J; bases not matched to a gene: 9. CDR3 in amino acids: CASGRGLVSEAFF. DNA for the CDR3: TGTGCCAGCGGAAGGGGGCTAGTCTCTGAAGCTTTCTTT.

The V call is TRBV10-1, the J call TRBJ1-1, with D possibly being TRBD1 (6 bases). Germline CDR1 is WNHNN and CDR2 is SYGVQD (reference sequence). Trimming removed 8 bases at V and 2 bases at J, with 9 bases between. The CDR3 is made up of 12 amino acids. The CDR3 loop reads CASSDSNTEAFF. For the CDR3, the DNA is TGCGCCAGCTCGGACAGTAACACTGAAGCTTTCTTT.